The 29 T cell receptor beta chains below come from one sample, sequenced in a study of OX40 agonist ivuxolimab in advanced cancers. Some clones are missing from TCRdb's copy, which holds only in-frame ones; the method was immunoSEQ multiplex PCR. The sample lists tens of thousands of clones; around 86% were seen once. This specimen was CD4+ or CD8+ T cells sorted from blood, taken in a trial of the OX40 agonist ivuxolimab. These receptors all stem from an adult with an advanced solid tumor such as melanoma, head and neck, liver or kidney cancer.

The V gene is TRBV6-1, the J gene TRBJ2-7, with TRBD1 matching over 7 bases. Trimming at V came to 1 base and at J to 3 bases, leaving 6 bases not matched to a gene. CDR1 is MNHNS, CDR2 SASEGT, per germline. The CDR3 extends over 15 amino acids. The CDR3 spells CASSEEGGQVYEQYF. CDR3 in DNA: TGTGCCAGCAGTGAAGAAGGCGGACAGGTCTACGAGCAGTACTTC.

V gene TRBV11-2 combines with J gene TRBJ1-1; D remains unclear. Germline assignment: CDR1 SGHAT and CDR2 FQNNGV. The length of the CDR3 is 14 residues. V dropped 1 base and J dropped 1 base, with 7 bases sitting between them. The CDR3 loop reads CASSLGPQNTEAFF. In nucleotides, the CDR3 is TGTGCCAGCAGCTTAGGGCCACAGAACACTGAAGCTTTCTTT.

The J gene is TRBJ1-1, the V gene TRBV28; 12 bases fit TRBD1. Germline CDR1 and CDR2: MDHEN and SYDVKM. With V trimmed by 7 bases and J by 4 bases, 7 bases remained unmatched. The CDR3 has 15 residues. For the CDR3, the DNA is TGTGCCAGCACATGGGGGACAGGGGGCATCACTGAAGCTTTCTTT. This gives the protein CASTWGTGGITEAFF.

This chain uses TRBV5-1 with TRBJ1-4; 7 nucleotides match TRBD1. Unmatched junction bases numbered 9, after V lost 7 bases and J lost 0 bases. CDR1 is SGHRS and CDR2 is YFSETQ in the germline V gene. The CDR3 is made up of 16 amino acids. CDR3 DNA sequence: TGCGCCAGCCAAATGACAGGGCCTTCAACTAATGAAAAACTGTTTTTT. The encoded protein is CASQMTGPSTNEKLFF.

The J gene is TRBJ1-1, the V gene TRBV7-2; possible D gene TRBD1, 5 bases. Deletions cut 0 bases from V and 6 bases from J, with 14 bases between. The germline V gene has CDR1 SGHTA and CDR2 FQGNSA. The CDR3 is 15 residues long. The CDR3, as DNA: TGTGCCAGCAGCTTAGCGATGGGGCAGACCTCTGAAGCTTTCTTT. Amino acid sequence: CASSLAMGQTSEAFF. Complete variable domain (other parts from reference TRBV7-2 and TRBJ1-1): GAGVSQSPSNKVTEKGKDVELRCDPISGHTALYWYRQSLGQGLEFLIYFQGNSAPDKSGLPSDRFSAERTGGSVSTLTIQRTQQEDSAVYLCASSLAMGQTSEAFFGQGTRLTVV.

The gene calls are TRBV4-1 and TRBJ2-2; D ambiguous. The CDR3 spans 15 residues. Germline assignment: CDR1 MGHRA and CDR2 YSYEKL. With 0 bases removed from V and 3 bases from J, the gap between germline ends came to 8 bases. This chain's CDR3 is CASSQDRLHTGELFF. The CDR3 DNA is TGCGCCAGCAGCCAAGACAGGCTACACACCGGGGAGCTGTTTTTT.

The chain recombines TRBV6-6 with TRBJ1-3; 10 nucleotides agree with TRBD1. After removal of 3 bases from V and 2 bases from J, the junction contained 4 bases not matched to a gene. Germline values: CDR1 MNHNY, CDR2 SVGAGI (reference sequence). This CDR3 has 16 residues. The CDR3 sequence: CASSYSGTGAGNTIYF. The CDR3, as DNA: TGTGCCAGCAGTTATTCCGGGACAGGGGCTGGAAACACCATATATTTT.

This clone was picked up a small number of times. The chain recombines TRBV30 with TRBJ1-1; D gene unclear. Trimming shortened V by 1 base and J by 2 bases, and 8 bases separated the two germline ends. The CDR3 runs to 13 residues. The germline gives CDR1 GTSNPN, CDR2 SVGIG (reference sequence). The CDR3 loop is CAWSGRFNTEAFF. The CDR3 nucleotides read TGTGCCTGGAGTGGACGGTTTAACACTGAAGCTTTCTTT.

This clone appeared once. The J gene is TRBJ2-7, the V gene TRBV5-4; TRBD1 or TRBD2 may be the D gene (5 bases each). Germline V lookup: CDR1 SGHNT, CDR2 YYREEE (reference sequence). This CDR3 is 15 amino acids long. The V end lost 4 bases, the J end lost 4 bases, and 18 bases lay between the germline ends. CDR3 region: CASSGGPGKQYEQYF. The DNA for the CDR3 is TGTGCCAGCAGCGGGGGACCGGGAAAACAATACGAGCAGTACTTC. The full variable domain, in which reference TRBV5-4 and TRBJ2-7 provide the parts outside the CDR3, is ETGVTQSPTHLIKTRGQQVTLRCSSQSGHNTVSWYQQALGQGPQFIFQYYREEENGRGNFPPRFSGLQFPNYSSELNVNALELDDSALYLCASSGGPGKQYEQYFGPGTRLTVT.

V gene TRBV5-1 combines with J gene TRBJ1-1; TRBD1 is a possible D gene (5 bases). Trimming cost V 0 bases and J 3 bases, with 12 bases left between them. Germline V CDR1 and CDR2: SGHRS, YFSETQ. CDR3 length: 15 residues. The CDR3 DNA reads TGCGCCAGCAGCTTGGGGGACGGTCTTTACACTGAAGCTTTCTTT. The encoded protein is CASSLGDGLYTEAFF.

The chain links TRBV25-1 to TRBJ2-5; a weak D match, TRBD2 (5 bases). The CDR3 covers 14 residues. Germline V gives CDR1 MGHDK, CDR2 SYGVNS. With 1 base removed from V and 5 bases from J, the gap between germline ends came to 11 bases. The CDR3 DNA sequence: TGTGCCAGCAGTGAATGGTCAGGCGGGGAGACCCAGTACTTC. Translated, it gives CASSEWSGGETQYF.

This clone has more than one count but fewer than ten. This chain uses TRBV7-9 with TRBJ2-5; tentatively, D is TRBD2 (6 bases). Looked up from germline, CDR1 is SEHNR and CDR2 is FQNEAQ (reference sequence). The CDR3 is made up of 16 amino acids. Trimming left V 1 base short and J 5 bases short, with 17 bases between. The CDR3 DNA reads TGTGCCAGCAGCTTAGTCGGTGGGCTAGCGAGGGAGACCCAGTACTTC. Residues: CASSLVGGLARETQYF.

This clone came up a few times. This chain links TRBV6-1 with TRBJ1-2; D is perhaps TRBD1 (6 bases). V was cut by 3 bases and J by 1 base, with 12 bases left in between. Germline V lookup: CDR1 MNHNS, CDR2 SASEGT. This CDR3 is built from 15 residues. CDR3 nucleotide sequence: TGTGCCAGCAGTGAGTCAGGGGTGCTTAACTATGGCTACACCTTC. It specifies CASSESGVLNYGYTF.

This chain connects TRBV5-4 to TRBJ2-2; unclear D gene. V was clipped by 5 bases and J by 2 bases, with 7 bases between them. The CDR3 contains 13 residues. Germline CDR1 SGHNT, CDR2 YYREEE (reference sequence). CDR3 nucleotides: TGTGCCAGCAGTGACGTTAACACCGGGGAGCTGTTTTTT. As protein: CASSDVNTGELFF.

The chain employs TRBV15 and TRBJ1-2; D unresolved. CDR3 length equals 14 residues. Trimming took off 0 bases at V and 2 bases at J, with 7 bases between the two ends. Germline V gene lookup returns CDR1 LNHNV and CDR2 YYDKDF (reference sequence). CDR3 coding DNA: TGTGCCACCAGCAGAGATTCCCGAAACTATGGCTACACCTTC. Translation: CATSRDSRNYGYTF.

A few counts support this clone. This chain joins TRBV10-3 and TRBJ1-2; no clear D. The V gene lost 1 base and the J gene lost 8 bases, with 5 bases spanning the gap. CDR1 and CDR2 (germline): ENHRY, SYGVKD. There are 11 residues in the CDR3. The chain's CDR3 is CAISEWRGYTF. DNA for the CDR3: TGTGCCATCAGTGAGTGGCGGGGCTACACCTTC.

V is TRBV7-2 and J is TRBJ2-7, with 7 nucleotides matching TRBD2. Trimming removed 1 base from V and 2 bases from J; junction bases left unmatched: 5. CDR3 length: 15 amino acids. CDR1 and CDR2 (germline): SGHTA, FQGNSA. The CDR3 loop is CASSLGSGLPYEQYF. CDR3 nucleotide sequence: TGTGCCAGCAGCTTAGGTAGCGGGCTTCCCTACGAGCAGTACTTC.

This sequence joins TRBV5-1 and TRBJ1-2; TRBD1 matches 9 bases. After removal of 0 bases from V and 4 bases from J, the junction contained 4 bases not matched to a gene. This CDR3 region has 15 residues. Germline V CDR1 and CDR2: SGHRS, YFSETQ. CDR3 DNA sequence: TGCGCCAGCAGCTTGGGACAGGGGGGAACCTATGGCTACACCTTC. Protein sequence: CASSLGQGGTYGYTF.

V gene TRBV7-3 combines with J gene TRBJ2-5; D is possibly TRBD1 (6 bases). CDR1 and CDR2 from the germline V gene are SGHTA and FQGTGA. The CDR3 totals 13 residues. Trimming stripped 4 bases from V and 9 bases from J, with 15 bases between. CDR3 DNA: TGTGCCAGCAGCTCAGATACTTCAGGGGCCCAGTACTTC. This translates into CASSSDTSGAQYF.

The CDR3 protein is CASSFPGREAFF. The CDR3 nucleotides read TGTGCCAGCAGTTTCCCAGGCCGTGAAGCTTTCTTT. The chain recombines TRBV28 with TRBJ1-1; no firm D call. Germline V lookup: CDR1 MDHEN, CDR2 SYDVKM. This CDR3 has 12 residues. V lost 3 bases and J lost 7, with 9 bases in between. Combining the CDR3 with reference TRBV28 and TRBJ1-1 gives the whole variable domain DVKVTQSSRYLVKRTGEKVFLECVQDMDHENMFWYRQDPGLGLRLIYFSYDVKMKEKGDIPEGYSVSREKKERFSLILESASTNQTSMYLCASSFPGREAFFGQGTRLTVV.

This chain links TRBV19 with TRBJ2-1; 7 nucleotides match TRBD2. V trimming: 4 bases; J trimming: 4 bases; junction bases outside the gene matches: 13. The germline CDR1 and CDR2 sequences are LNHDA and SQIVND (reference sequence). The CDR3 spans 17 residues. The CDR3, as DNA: TGTGCCAGTAGTAGCCCCATCAGCGCGGGAGAGTACAATGAGCAGTTCTTC. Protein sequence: CASSSPISAGEYNEQFF.

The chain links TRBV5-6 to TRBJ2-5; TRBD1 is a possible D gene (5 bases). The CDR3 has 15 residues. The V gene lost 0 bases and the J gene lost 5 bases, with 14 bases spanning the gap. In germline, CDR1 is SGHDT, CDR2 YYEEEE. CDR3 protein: CASSLGQGSLETQYF. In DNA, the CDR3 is TGTGCCAGCAGCTTGGGTCAGGGTAGTTTGGAGACCCAGTACTTC.

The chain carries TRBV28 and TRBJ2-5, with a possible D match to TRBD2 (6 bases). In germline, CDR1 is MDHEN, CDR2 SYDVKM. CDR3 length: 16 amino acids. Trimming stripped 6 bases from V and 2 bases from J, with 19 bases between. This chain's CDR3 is CASSPRGAGGQETQYF. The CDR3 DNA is TGTGCCAGCAGCCCTCGGGGCGCCGGGGGACAAGAGACCCAGTACTTC.

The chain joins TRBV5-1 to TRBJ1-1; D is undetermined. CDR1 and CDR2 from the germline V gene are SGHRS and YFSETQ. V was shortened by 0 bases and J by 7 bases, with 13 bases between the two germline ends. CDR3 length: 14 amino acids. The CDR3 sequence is CASSLGFSGFEAFF. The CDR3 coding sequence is TGCGCCAGCAGCTTGGGTTTTAGCGGCTTTGAAGCTTTCTTT.

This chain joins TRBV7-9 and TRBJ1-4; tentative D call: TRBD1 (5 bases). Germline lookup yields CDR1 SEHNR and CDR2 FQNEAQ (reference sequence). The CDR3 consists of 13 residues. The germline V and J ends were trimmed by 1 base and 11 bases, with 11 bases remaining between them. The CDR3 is CASSLGSGNKLFF. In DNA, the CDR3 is TGTGCCAGCAGCTTAGGGTCAGGGAATAAACTGTTTTTT.

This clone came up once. CDR3 sequence (DNA): TGTGCCAGCAGCTTAGTCGGAGCGGGAGCGGCGGAGACCCAGTACTTC. Translated: CASSLVGAGAAETQYF. The chain combines TRBV7-2 with TRBJ2-5; 8 positions agree with TRBD2. Per the germline V gene, CDR1 is SGHTA and CDR2 is FQGNSA. CDR3 length equals 16 residues. The trim removed 1 base at V and 5 bases at J, leaving 9 bases unmatched.

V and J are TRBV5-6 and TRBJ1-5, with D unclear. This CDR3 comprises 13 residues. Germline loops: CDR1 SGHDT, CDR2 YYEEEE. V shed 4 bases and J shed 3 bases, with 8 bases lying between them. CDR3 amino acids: CASSPGFNQPQHF. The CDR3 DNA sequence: TGTGCCAGCAGCCCTGGTTTCAATCAGCCCCAGCATTTT.

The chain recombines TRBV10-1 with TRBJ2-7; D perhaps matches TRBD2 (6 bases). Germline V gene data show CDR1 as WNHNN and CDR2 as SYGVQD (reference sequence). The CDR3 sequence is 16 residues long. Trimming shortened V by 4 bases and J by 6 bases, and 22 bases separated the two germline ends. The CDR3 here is CASSVIFPGLPFEQYF. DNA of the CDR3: TGCGCCAGCAGTGTGATTTTCCCGGGACTTCCTTTCGAGCAGTACTTC.

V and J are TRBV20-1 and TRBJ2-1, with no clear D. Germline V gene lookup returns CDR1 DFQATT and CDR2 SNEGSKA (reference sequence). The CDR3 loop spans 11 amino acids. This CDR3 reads CAAGSYNEQFF. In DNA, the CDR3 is TGCGCTGCTGGGTCCTACAATGAGCAGTTCTTC.